This TCR beta chain stems from a study of technical replicates of blood from a handful of donors. Some clones are missing from TCRdb's copy, which holds only in-frame ones; the method was immunoSEQ multiplex PCR. In the table there are tens of thousands of clones, approximately 97% of which are singletons. CDR3 length: 13 residues. V was cut by 5 bases and J by 5 bases, with 12 bases left in between. Looked up from germline, CDR1 is SGHTA and CDR2 is FQGTGA. The clonotype originates from a human donor in good health. Sequenced: T cells isolated from PBMCs. The chain employs TRBV7-3 and TRBJ2-5; D uncertain. CDR3: CASSLGLRETQYF. The CDR3 region has the DNA TGTGCCAGCAGCCTAGGTCTTAGGGAGACCCAGTACTTC.